This TCR beta chain came from a study of blood T cell repertoires in COVID-19. Trimming cost V 4 bases and J 5 bases; bases outside gene matches: 7. Germline lookup yields CDR1 LGHNA and CDR2 YSLEER. The CDR3 totals 14 residues. Which cohort a participant joined came from the clinical history participants gave. As originally analysed: Estimation of nucleated cell counts was performed using reference gene primer amplification. Clones were read by immunoSEQ multiplex PCR, and TCRdb kept only the in-frame ones, dropping some. Clonal size and the V and J genes are those of that table, whereas D and trimming came from the DNA. The data hold around 290,000 clones, with 88% observed a single time.

Sequenced input: PBMCs or T cells enriched from blood (not recorded which). The chain couples TRBV4-3 to TRBJ2-7, with TRBD1 matching 8 bases. The source of this sequence is a woman aged 25 to 39 who had recovered from COVID-19. Written as DNA, the CDR3 is TGCGCCAGCAGCCCGTCTCAGGGGGCCCACGAGCAGTACTTC. Residues: CASSPSQGAHEQYF.